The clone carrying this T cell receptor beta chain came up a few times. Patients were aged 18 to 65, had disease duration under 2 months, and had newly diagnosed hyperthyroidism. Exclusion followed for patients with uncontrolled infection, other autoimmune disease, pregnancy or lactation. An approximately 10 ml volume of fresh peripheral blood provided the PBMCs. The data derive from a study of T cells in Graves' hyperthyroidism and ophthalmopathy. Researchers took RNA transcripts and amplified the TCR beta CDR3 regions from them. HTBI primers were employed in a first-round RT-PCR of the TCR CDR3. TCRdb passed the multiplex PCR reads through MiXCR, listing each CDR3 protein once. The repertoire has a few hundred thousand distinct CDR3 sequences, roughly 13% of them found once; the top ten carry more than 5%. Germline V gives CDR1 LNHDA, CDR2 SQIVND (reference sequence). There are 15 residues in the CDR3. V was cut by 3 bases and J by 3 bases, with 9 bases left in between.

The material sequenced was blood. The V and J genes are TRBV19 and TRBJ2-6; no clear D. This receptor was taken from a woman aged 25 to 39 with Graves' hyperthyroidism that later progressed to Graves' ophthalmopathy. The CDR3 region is CASSIGDIGANVLTF. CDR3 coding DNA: TGTGCCAGTAGTATTGGAGATATTGGGGCCAACGTCCTGACTTTC.